The rows below give T cell receptor beta chains drawn from one sample of a study of cytomegalovirus exposure and HLA in healthy donors. The assay was immunoSEQ multiplex PCR, and TCRdb's table has in-frame clones only and misses some. The table lists about 130,000 clones, 75% to 90% of them singletons. The sequenced material came from PBMCs. The receptor source for this set is a woman between 18 and 29 years old in good health and CMV-seronegative. Each CDR3 is given with its conserved first and last residue. A D gene is named only where the DNA matches it firmly. Clone size is given for some rows only: seen once, a few or many times, or a class if the clone is expanded.

size: once
D: TRBD1
J: TRBJ1-2
V: TRBV5-1
DNA: TGCGCCAGCAGCCCGGAGACAGGGGGTGGCTACACCTTC
CDR3: CASSPETGGGYTF

size: -
D: -
J: TRBJ1-1
V: TRBV6-1
DNA: TGTGCCAGCAGTGAGACAGTTTACACTGAAGCTTTCTTT
CDR3: CASSETVYTEAFF

size: -
D: TRBD1
J: TRBJ1-5
V: TRBV7-2
DNA: TGTGCCAGCAGCTTAGATGGTACAGGGGGTCAGCCCCAGCATTTT
CDR3: CASSLDGTGGQPQHF

size: -
D: TRBD1
J: TRBJ1-2
V: TRBV18
DNA: TGTGCCAGCTCCGGGACAGGGGATGACTATGGCTACACCTTC
CDR3: CASSGTGDDYGYTF

size: once
D: TRBD1
J: TRBJ1-1
V: TRBV6-5
DNA: TGTGCCAGCAGTTATGGACAGGGGAACACTGAAGCTTTCTTT
CDR3: CASSYGQGNTEAFF

size: -
D: TRBD2
J: TRBJ2-7
V: TRBV7-2
DNA: TGTGCCAGCAGCTTAGAGGAACTAGCGGGAGCGATATACGAGCAGTACTTC
CDR3: CASSLEELAGAIYEQYF

size: -
D: -
J: TRBJ2-1
V: TRBV21-1
DNA: TGTGCCAGCATGAGACCACTAGCGGGGAACAATGAGCAGTTCTTC
CDR3: CASMRPLAGNNEQFF

size: -
D: TRBD2
J: TRBJ2-7
V: TRBV30
DNA: TGTGCCTCGGACTCTCGACGGGACTACTACGAGCAGTACTTC
CDR3: CASDSRRDYYEQYF

size: -
D: TRBD2
J: TRBJ2-1
V: TRBV19
DNA: TGTGCCAGTAGTATAGATGGGACTAGCGGGATCAATGAGCAGTTCTTC
CDR3: CASSIDGTSGINEQFF

size: -
D: TRBD2
J: TRBJ2-7
V: TRBV6-1
DNA: TGTGCCAGCAGTGAGGGACTAGCGGGAGATGTATTTTACGAGCAGTACTTC
CDR3: CASSEGLAGDVFYEQYF

size: -
D: TRBD1
J: TRBJ1-2
V: TRBV18
DNA: TGTGCCAGCTCGCCCGGGACAGCTCATAACTATGGCTACACCTTC
CDR3: CASSPGTAHNYGYTF

size: -
D: -
J: TRBJ1-1
V: TRBV19
DNA: TGTGCCTCTCTGACGGAGGGGAACACTGAAGCTTTCTTT
CDR3: CASLTEGNTEAFF

size: -
D: -
J: TRBJ1-2
V: TRBV5-1
DNA: TGCGCCAGCAGCTTGGCGCCGGGCAGGGCAATGTATGGCTACACCTTC
CDR3: CASSLAPGRAMYGYTF

size: once
D: TRBD2
J: TRBJ2-1
V: TRBV5-6
DNA: TGTGCCAGCAGCTTGAGTACTAGCGGGCGAAGCTCCTACAATGAGCAGTTCTTC
CDR3: CASSLSTSGRSSYNEQFF

size: -
D: TRBD1
J: TRBJ2-2
V: TRBV27
DNA: TGTGCCAGCAGGATTTGGACAGGGGATACCGGGGAGCTGTTTTTT
CDR3: CASRIWTGDTGELFF

size: once
D: -
J: TRBJ1-2
V: TRBV6-6
DNA: TGTGCCAGCAGTTACGGGGCAGCCTTTCGGTATGGCTACACCTTC
CDR3: CASSYGAAFRYGYTF

size: few
D: TRBD2
J: TRBJ2-7
V: TRBV4-1
DNA: TGCGCCAGCAGCCACCCCTGGAGGCGGGAGCAAAGGGAGCAGTACTTC
CDR3: CASSHPWRREQREQYF

size: few
D: TRBD1
J: TRBJ1-2
V: TRBV2
DNA: TGTGCCAGTAGGGGACAGGCGGACTATGGCTACACCTTC
CDR3: CASRGQADYGYTF

size: -
D: -
J: TRBJ2-7
V: TRBV27
DNA: TGTGCCAGCAGTTTATCACCAGGGAAGGGCTACGAGCAGTACTTC
CDR3: CASSLSPGKGYEQYF

size: -
D: -
J: TRBJ2-3
V: TRBV5-4
DNA: TGTGCCAGCAGCGTATCTAGCACAGATACGCAGTATTTT
CDR3: CASSVSSTDTQYF

size: few
D: TRBD2
J: TRBJ2-1
V: TRBV9
DNA: TGTGCCAGCAGCGTACTAGCGGGAGCAGGCAATGAGCAGTTCTTC
CDR3: CASSVLAGAGNEQFF

size: -
D: TRBD2
J: TRBJ2-7
V: TRBV27
DNA: TGTGCCAGCAGTTTATCTCTAGCGGAACTTTCCTACGAGCAGTACTTC
CDR3: CASSLSLAELSYEQYF

size: -
D: TRBD1
J: TRBJ1-2
V: TRBV7-3
DNA: TGTGCCAGCAGCCAAGGGACAGGGAAGGGCTACACCTTC
CDR3: CASSQGTGKGYTF

size: -
D: -
J: TRBJ1-3
V: TRBV30
DNA: TGTGCCTGGAGTCTAGGAAGGGGGAGCTCTGGAAACACCATATATTTT
CDR3: CAWSLGRGSSGNTIYF

size: -
D: -
J: TRBJ1-5
V: TRBV2
DNA: TGTGCCAGCAGTGAAGAAAGGACAGCGAATCAGCCCCAGCATTTT
CDR3: CASSEERTANQPQHF

size: -
D: -
J: TRBJ1-3
V: TRBV27
DNA: TGTGCCAGCAGTTTAACAGGGTTGTTTGGAAACACCATATATTTT
CDR3: CASSLTGLFGNTIYF

size: -
D: TRBD2
J: TRBJ2-1
V: TRBV7-2
DNA: TGTGCCAGCAGCTTCGCGGGAGGAATGGGTAATGAGCAGTTCTTC
CDR3: CASSFAGGMGNEQFF

size: -
D: -
J: TRBJ1-1
V: TRBV5-1
DNA: TGCGCCAGCAGCTTTCGGGAGGGAAGACTAGCTTTCTTT
CDR3: CASSFREGRLAFF

size: -
D: -
J: TRBJ1-5
V: TRBV6-5
DNA: TGTGCCAGCAGGAGAAGCTACCGCAATCAGCCCCAGCATTTT
CDR3: CASRRSYRNQPQHF

size: -
D: -
J: TRBJ2-2
V: TRBV5-1
DNA: TGCGCCAGCAGCCCGGTAGCGAGACCGAACACCGGGGAGCTGTTTTTT
CDR3: CASSPVARPNTGELFF

size: -
D: TRBD2
J: TRBJ2-2
V: TRBV9
DNA: TGTGCCAGCAGCGTATCAGGGACTAGCGACACCGGGGAGCTGTTTTTT
CDR3: CASSVSGTSDTGELFF

size: -
D: -
J: TRBJ1-1
V: TRBV10-1
DNA: TGCGCCAGCAGCCCCCGGTTGAACACTGAAGCTTTCTTT
CDR3: CASSPRLNTEAFF

size: -
D: TRBD1
J: TRBJ2-1
V: TRBV19
DNA: TGTGCCAGTAGTAGACAGGGGGCGACCTACAATGAGCAGTTCTTC
CDR3: CASSRQGATYNEQFF

size: -
D: TRBD2
J: TRBJ2-7
V: TRBV7-8
DNA: TGTGCCAGCAGCGGGACTAGCGGGAGTGCGTCCTACGAGCAGTACTTC
CDR3: CASSGTSGSASYEQYF

size: -
D: TRBD1
J: TRBJ1-4
V: TRBV19
DNA: TGTGCCAGTAGTACACCGGGACAGGAAGTTTCCTATAATGAAAAACTGTTTTTT
CDR3: CASSTPGQEVSYNEKLFF

size: -
D: -
J: TRBJ2-3
V: TRBV6-5
DNA: TGTGCCACCAAGGGGTTTTCGGCAGATACGCAGTATTTT
CDR3: CATKGFSADTQYF

size: -
D: TRBD2
J: TRBJ2-1
V: TRBV4-2
DNA: TGTGCCAGCAGCCAAGAGACTAGCCTAGCAGAGCAGTTCTTC
CDR3: CASSQETSLAEQFF

size: -
D: -
J: TRBJ2-4
V: TRBV4-2
DNA: TGTGCCAGCAGCCAAGTACTGGGCAGCAAAAACATTCAGTACTTC
CDR3: CASSQVLGSKNIQYF

size: -
D: TRBD1
J: TRBJ2-5
V: TRBV11-1
DNA: TGTGCCAGCAGCCGAGGGACAGCGCGAGAGACCCAGTACTTC
CDR3: CASSRGTARETQYF

size: few
D: -
J: TRBJ1-5
V: TRBV4-1
DNA: TGCGCCAGCAGCCAAGTTCCCCGGGGGAAGAGGAATCAGCCCCAGCATTTT
CDR3: CASSQVPRGKRNQPQHF

size: -
D: -
J: TRBJ2-3
V: TRBV7-9
DNA: TGTGCCAGCAGCTTATCTAGCGCGATCACAGATACGCAGTATTTT
CDR3: CASSLSSAITDTQYF

size: -
D: -
J: TRBJ2-7
V: TRBV6-5
DNA: TGTGCCAGCAGTTCCCCTCGGGGGTACGAGCAGTACTTC
CDR3: CASSSPRGYEQYF

size: -
D: -
J: TRBJ2-1
V: TRBV4-1
DNA: TGCGCCAGCAGCCAAGAAGGAAGGAGCTCCTACAATGAGCAGTTCTTC
CDR3: CASSQEGRSSYNEQFF

size: -
D: -
J: TRBJ1-1
V: TRBV6-5
DNA: TGTGCCAGCAGTTACTCGTGGCAGGGAAACACTGAAGCTTTCTTT
CDR3: CASSYSWQGNTEAFF

size: once
D: TRBD1
J: TRBJ2-7
V: TRBV5-1
DNA: TGCGCCAGCAGCGCGGGACAGGGGATTCTCTACGAGCAGTACTTC
CDR3: CASSAGQGILYEQYF

size: -
D: -
J: TRBJ1-2
V: TRBV9
DNA: TGTGCCAGCAGCGTAGAACAGGGATATGGCTACACCTTC
CDR3: CASSVEQGYGYTF

size: -
D: -
J: TRBJ2-1
V: TRBV7-2
DNA: TGTGCCAGCAGCCCCCAGCAGGGCGACAATGAGCAGTTCTTC
CDR3: CASSPQQGDNEQFF

size: -
D: -
J: TRBJ1-2
V: TRBV29-1
DNA: TGCAGCGTTGAGACACAGTCGGCAGGGTATGGCTACACCTTC
CDR3: CSVETQSAGYGYTF